This TCR beta chain was captured by sequencing in a study of OX40 agonist ivuxolimab in advanced cancers. Assay used: immunoSEQ multiplex PCR; TCRdb lists only in-frame clones, some missing. The sample yields fewer than 85,000 clones, 75% to 95% seen once. Study-wide points: Fewer expanded clones were found on average in CD4+ than in CD8+ T cells.

The CDR3 is 15 residues long. V was pared by 5 bases and J by 0 bases, with 11 bases between. Germline lookup yields CDR1 LNHDA and CDR2 SQIVND (reference sequence). This clone appeared a single time. The antigen is undetermined. The gene calls are TRBV19 and TRBJ2-1; D could derive from TRBD1 or TRBD2 (5 bases each). Source: CD4+ or CD8+ T cells sorted from blood, taken in a trial of the OX40 agonist ivuxolimab. This clonotype was sampled from an adult with an advanced solid tumor such as melanoma, head and neck, liver or kidney cancer. CDR3 sequence: CASSERGISYNEQFF. CDR3 bases: TGTGCCAGTAGTGAGAGGGGCATCTCCTACAATGAGCAGTTCTTC.